This TCR beta chain was profiled in a study of cytotoxic CD8 clonotypes in ibrutinib-treated CLL. V was clipped by 2 bases and J by 8 bases; unmatched bases: 7. This CDR3 contains 15 residues. CDR1 MNHNY and CDR2 SVGAGI come from the germline V gene (reference sequence). Remarks on this clone: As yet, its antigen is unknown.

Repertoires were generated with immunoSEQ multiplex PCR, while TCRdb's copy carries only in-frame clones and drops some. The sample comprises approximately 92,000 clones, roughly four fifths of which are singletons, and 20% to 25% rests with the top ten. Regarding the study as a whole: With treatment, public clonotypes, which were uncommon, either contracted or remained stable.

This clonotype originated in a human donor with chronic lymphocytic leukemia. Material: PBMCs, obtained after 24 months of ibrutinib treatment. V gene TRBV6-6 combines with J gene TRBJ2-4, with TRBD1 matching 9 bases. CDR3 coding DNA: TGTGCCAGCAGTTACCAAACAGGGGGCTCGGACATTCAGTACTTC. This encodes CASSYQTGGSDIQYF.